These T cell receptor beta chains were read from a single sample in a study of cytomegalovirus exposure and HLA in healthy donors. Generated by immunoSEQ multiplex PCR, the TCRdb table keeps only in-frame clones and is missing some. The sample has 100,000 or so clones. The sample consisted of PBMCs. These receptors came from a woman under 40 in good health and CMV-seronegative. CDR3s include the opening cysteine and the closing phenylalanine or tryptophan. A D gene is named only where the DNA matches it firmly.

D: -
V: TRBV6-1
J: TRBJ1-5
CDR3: CASSESGDQPQHF
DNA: TGTGCCAGCAGTGAATCCGGAGACCAGCCCCAGCATTTT

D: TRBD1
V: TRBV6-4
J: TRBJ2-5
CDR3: CASSESPGTAETQYF
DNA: TGTGCCAGCAGTGAGTCCCCCGGGACAGCCGAGACCCAGTACTTC

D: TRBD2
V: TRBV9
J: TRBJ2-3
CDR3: CASSDSLAGLDTQYF
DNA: TGTGCCAGCAGCGATAGTCTAGCGGGTCTGGATACGCAGTATTTT

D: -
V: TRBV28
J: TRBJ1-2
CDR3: CASRRGPNYGYTF
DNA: TGTGCCAGCAGAAGGGGTCCTAACTATGGCTACACCTTC

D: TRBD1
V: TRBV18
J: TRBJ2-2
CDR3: CASSVGGTTGELFF
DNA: TGTGCCAGCTCGGTAGGGGGCACCACCGGGGAGCTGTTTTTT

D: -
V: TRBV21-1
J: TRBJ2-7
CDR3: CASSKGQLAGLEQYF
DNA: TGTGCCAGCAGCAAGGGTCAACTAGCGGGTCTTGAGCAGTACTTC

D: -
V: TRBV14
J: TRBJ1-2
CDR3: CASSQDMTSYGYTF
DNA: TGTGCCAGCAGCCAAGATATGACAAGCTATGGCTACACCTTC

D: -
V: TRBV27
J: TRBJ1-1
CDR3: CASSKKTGTEAFF
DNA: TGTGCCAGCAGTAAAAAAACCGGCACTGAAGCTTTCTTT

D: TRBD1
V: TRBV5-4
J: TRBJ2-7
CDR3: CASTQTGTAPYEQYF
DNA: TGTGCCAGCACCCAGACAGGGACAGCCCCCTACGAGCAGTACTTC

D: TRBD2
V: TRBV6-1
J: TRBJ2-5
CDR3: CASGQVRGGLETQYF
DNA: TGTGCCAGCGGGCAGGTCCGGGGGGGCCTAGAGACCCAGTACTTC